The rows below give T cell receptor beta chains drawn from one sample of a study of CD8 T cells in ankylosing spondylitis. Using its own MiXCR run on the 5' RACE reads, TCRdb lists one record per CDR3 protein. The sample consists of more than 650,000 distinct CDR3 sequences, 12% of them appearing once. The sequencing input was blood, either unsorted or a sorted T cell fraction (not recorded which). All receptors come from a male donor with ankylosing spondylitis. Both conserved end residues are trimmed from each CDR3. Only some rows state a clone size, as once, few, many or a class for expanded clones.

clone size	J gene	V gene	CDR3 protein
few	TRBJ1-1	TRBV7-3	ASSPGTGRNTEAF
few	TRBJ2-1	TRBV5-1	ASSLAGRERYNEQF
NA	TRBJ2-1	TRBV5-6	ASSLGLSFLLDEQF
many	TRBJ2-3	TRBV11-2	ASRLSGTAERGTDTQY
few	TRBJ2-3	TRBV25-1	ASSVTWGARADTQY
NA	TRBJ2-7	TRBV20-1	SAGLDRGKDEQY
few	TRBJ2-7	TRBV20-1	SGLAGFYEQY
NA	TRBJ1-6	TRBV5-1	ASSPGGIDSPLH
NA	TRBJ2-1	TRBV7-6	ASSLGMWSSYNEQF
NA	TRBJ2-7	TRBV19	ASQDRGYPYEQY
many	TRBJ1-1	TRBV27	ASSFAGQGSF
many	TRBJ1-1	TRBV7-2	ASSSGLGENTEAF
NA	TRBJ1-1	TRBV4-3	ASSQEISTGYTEAF